This TCR beta chain was recovered during a study of CD8 T cells in Susac syndrome. This clonotype was recorded a few times. Random hexamers were used to reverse transcribe an amount of roughly 0.45 to 1 ug RNA. TCRdb reprocessed the immunoSEQ multiplex PCR reads via MiXCR and lists one record per CDR3 protein. This table has approximately 130,000 distinct CDR3 sequences, approximately 89% appearing once. Germline lookup yields CDR1 SQVTM and CDR2 ANQGSEA. The V gene lost 7 bases and the J gene lost 5 bases, with 12 bases spanning the gap. The CDR3 is 12 residues long. This chain connects TRBV29-1 to TRBJ2-1; D uncertain. This receptor was taken from a human donor with multiple sclerosis. Sequencing was carried out using CD8+ T cells from PBMCs. CDR3 protein: CSAGWGNNEQFF. The CDR3 DNA is TGCAGCGCTGGGTGGGGTAACAATGAGCAGTTCTTC.